Here is one T cell receptor (beta chain) with its context. During its preparation, the TCRbeta library received unique molecular identifiers. One entry per CDR3 protein results from TCRdb running MiXCR on the PCR reads. The repertoire holds some 600,000 distinct CDR3 sequences, with over 15% as singletons. This sample stems from a study of T-cell reconstitution after alpha-beta-depleted transplantation in children. CDR1 is SQVTM and CDR2 is ANQGSEA in the germline V gene. This CDR3 comprises 13 residues. Trimming cost V 5 bases and J 3 bases, with 11 bases left between them. Source: PBMCs from the stem cell graft donor, taken from the stem cell graft. The sequence was collected from a human donor who donated a stem cell graft to a child with acute myeloid leukemia. The rearrangement links TRBV29-1 to TRBJ1-3, with D unclear. The CDR3 sequence: CSVQYIFGNTIYF. The CDR3 region has the DNA TGCAGCGTTCAATACATCTTTGGAAACACCATATATTTT.